One T cell receptor beta chain is described in this entry. This record comes from a study of blood T cell repertoires in COVID-19. For the study at large: Sample material is recorded as cDNA or gDNA derived from T cells, B-cell-depleted T cells, or PBMCs.

The V segment lost 8 bases and the J segment 3 bases; nucleotides outside the gene matches: 4. CDR1 and CDR2 (germline): LNHDA, SQIVND (reference sequence). This CDR3 comprises 13 residues. Source study methods: Amplification of reference gene primers provided the estimated nucleated cell counts. Sequenced by immunoSEQ multiplex PCR; TCRdb stores in-frame clones only, minus some. V, J and clone size are taken as reported in that table, and D and trimming were inferred from the DNA itself. The sample carries roughly 200,000 clones, approximately 90% recorded once. This receptor was taken from a man aged 40-55 years with active or convalescent COVID-19. The sample consisted of peripheral blood. The J gene is TRBJ2-3, the V gene TRBV19; 8 bases are shared with TRBD2. Here the CDR3 DNA reads TGTGCCAGTGGGACTAGACTAACAGATACGCAGTATTTT. Protein: CASGTRLTDTQYF.